This is a list of T cell receptor beta chains from one sample in a study of T cell repertoires in cytomegalovirus infection. TCRdb ran MiXCR on the reads and lists one entry per CDR3 protein. This sample has about 190,000 distinct CDR3 sequences, with under 30% found just once. Specimen: PBMCs. The receptor set was obtained from a human donor in good health (CMV status not recorded). Some clones in this sample may be carry-over from other donors' samples. The CDR3 runs from the conserved cysteine through the conserved F or W. D genes are given only for firm matches. The size entry is marked missing in some rows and otherwise reads once, few, many or a size class.

clone size,D gene,J gene,V gene,CDR3 DNA,CDR3 protein
.,TRBD2,TRBJ2-7,TRBV4-2,TGTGCCAGCAGCCAAGATCTGACTAGCGGGGGGGACTTCTCCTACGAGCAGTACTTC,CASSQDLTSGGDFSYEQYF
.,TRBD1,TRBJ1-6,TRBV7-2,TGTGCCAGCAGCTTAATGGGACAGGGTAATTCACCCCTCCACTTT,CASSLMGQGNSPLHF
.,TRBD1,TRBJ1-6,TRBV25-1,TGTGCCAGCAGGGGAGGGACAGGGTCTTTCGGGAGAAGTAATTCACCCCTCCACTTT,CASRGGTGSFGRSNSPLHF
few,.,TRBJ2-7,TRBV6-2/TRBV6-3,TGTGCCAGCAGTCCACCCCCGTTGACGCGGCAGTACTTC,CASSPPPLTRQYF
few,TRBD2,TRBJ2-7,TRBV5-8,TGTGCCAGCAGTCGCCGGACTAGCGGGGGGTCCTACGAGCAGTACTTC,CASSRRTSGGSYEQYF
many,.,TRBJ1-1,TRBV19,TGTGCCAGTAGTATTGCCATGAACACTGAAGCTTTCTTT,CASSIAMNTEAFF
many,.,TRBJ1-1,TRBV4-2,TGTGCCAGCAGCCAAGATCTAGGGAACACTGAAGCTTTCTTT,CASSQDLGNTEAFF
.,TRBD1,TRBJ1-4,TRBV6-2/TRBV6-3,TGTGCCAGCAGTTACTCGAGACAGGGGACCGAAAAACTGTTTTTT,CASSYSRQGTEKLFF
.,TRBD1,TRBJ1-1,TRBV7-2,TGTGCCAGCGGCTACCGGGACAGGGCTTCAGAAGCTTTCTTT,CASGYRDRASEAFF
.,.,TRBJ2-2,TRBV10-3,TGTGCCATCAGGGGCTCAACCTCGAACACCGGGGAGCTGTTTTTT,CAIRGSTSNTGELFF
once,.,TRBJ1-1,TRBV7-2,TGTGCCAGCAGCTTAGAAGCAGCGGACACTGAAGCTTTCTTT,CASSLEAADTEAFF
.,TRBD1,TRBJ1-2,TRBV4-3,TGCGCCAGCAGCCAATCCCAGGGGGTTAACTATGGCTACACCTTC,CASSQSQGVNYGYTF
few,.,TRBJ1-6,TRBV19,TGTGCCAGTACAACCGGGGTTAATTCACCCCTCCACTTT,CASTTGVNSPLHF
.,TRBD1,TRBJ1-2,TRBV4-1,TGCGCCAGCAGCCCCTATTGGGACAGGGCTGTAGAGTCTGGCTACACCTTC,CASSPYWDRAVESGYTF
many,.,TRBJ2-5,TRBV7-2,TGTGCCAGCAGCTTAGAGGAGTTCGCGGCCCAGTACTTC,CASSLEEFAAQYF
few,TRBD1,TRBJ2-5,TRBV6-8,TGTGCCAGCAGTTATGGACAGGGGACGGGGGAGACCCAGTACTTC,CASSYGQGTGETQYF
.,.,TRBJ2-7,TRBV10-3,TGTGCCACCGGTCAGGGGATTGTGTACGAGCAGTACTTC,CATGQGIVYEQYF
few,.,TRBJ2-2,TRBV7-9,TGTGCCAGCAGCGGCCCACAGAGGAGGAACACCGGGGAGCTGTTTTTT,CASSGPQRRNTGELFF
.,TRBD2,TRBJ2-3,TRBV29-1,TGCAGCGTTGAACTAGCGGGGACAGATACGCAGTATTTT,CSVELAGTDTQYF
.,.,TRBJ2-5,TRBV7-6,TGTGCCAGCAGCCTCCTATGGGGCGGGGTGAGAGAGACCCAGTACTTC,CASSLLWGGVRETQYF
few,.,TRBJ1-2,TRBV12-3/TRBV12-4,TGTGCCAGCAGTTTAAGGCAGGGTGGAGGCTACACCTTC,CASSLRQGGGYTF
many,.,TRBJ1-3,TRBV7-2,TGTGCCAGCAGCTTAGGTCCGTCCAGGAGTGGAAACACCATATATTTT,CASSLGPSRSGNTIYF
many,.,TRBJ2-5,TRBV7-2,TGTGCCAGCAGCTTAGAATGGGGGGCAGAGACCCAGTACTTC,CASSLEWGAETQYF
.,TRBD1,TRBJ2-7,TRBV6-2/TRBV6-3,TGTGCCAGCAGTCGAAACGTACAGGGGATTTTCTACGAGCAGTACTTC,CASSRNVQGIFYEQYF
.,.,TRBJ1-2,TRBV7-9,TGTGCCAGCAGCTTATATCGGAGCAACTATGGCTACACCTTC,CASSLYRSNYGYTF
.,TRBD2,TRBJ2-3,TRBV7-9,TGTGCCAGCAGCTTAGTCGCGGGGGGCTCCGATACGCAGTATTTT,CASSLVAGGSDTQYF
few,TRBD2,TRBJ2-2,TRBV12-3/TRBV12-4,TGTGCCAGCCGGGAGACTAGCGGGGTCGGGGAGCTGTTTTTT,CASRETSGVGELFF
.,.,TRBJ2-3,TRBV7-8,TGTGCCAGCAGCTTAGCTTCGGATCTTAGCACAGATACGCAGTATTTT,CASSLASDLSTDTQYF
.,TRBD1,TRBJ1-2,TRBV5-5,TGTGCCAGCAGCGAGGACAGGGTAGGCTATGGCTACACCTTC,CASSEDRVGYGYTF
few,TRBD1,TRBJ2-5,TRBV14,TGTGCCAGCAGCCTCGGGACAGGGGGCGCAGAGACCCAGTACTTC,CASSLGTGGAETQYF
few,.,TRBJ1-6,TRBV20-1,TGCAGTGCTAGAGACGGCAGCAAGGACCCTTATAATTCACCCCTCCACTTT,CSARDGSKDPYNSPLHF
few,TRBD2,TRBJ2-3,TRBV2,TGTGCCAGCAGGAGGCTAGCGGGGGGTTCTGGAGATACGCAGTATTTT,CASRRLAGGSGDTQYF
.,.,TRBJ1-1,TRBV12-3/TRBV12-4,TGTGCCAGCAGTTTCTCTGGGTCAACGAACACTGAAGCTTTCTTT,CASSFSGSTNTEAFF
.,TRBD1,TRBJ2-3,TRBV11-2,TGTGCCAGCAGCTTGGACGGGTCAGGGGGAGATACGCAGTATTTT,CASSLDGSGGDTQYF
.,TRBD2,TRBJ2-1,TRBV7-6,TGTGCCAGCAGTACTAGCGGGGGGGCCTATAATGAGCAGTTCTTC,CASSTSGGAYNEQFF
few,TRBD1,TRBJ2-3,TRBV11-2,TGTGCCAGCAGCTCGACAGGGGGGTCCGATACGCAGTATTTT,CASSSTGGSDTQYF
few,.,TRBJ2-5,TRBV19,TGTGCCAGTAGTATCAACCGCCAAGAGACCCAGTACTTC,CASSINRQETQYF
.,.,TRBJ2-7,TRBV30,TGTGCCTGGAGAGGAGTCTCCTACGAGCAGTACTTC,CAWRGVSYEQYF
.,.,TRBJ1-1,TRBV19,TGTGCCAGTAGTTCCCGGACGGATATGAACACTGAAGCTTTCTTT,CASSSRTDMNTEAFF
few,TRBD1,TRBJ2-5,TRBV6-5,TGTGCCAGCAGTGACGACAGGGGAACAGAGACCCAGTACTTC,CASSDDRGTETQYF
.,.,TRBJ1-1,TRBV2,TGTGCCAGCAGGGGCCCGGGCAGGGGAGAAACTGAAGTTTTCTTT,CASRGPGRGETEVFF
.,TRBD1,TRBJ1-2,TRBV7-2,TGTGCCAGCAGCCACTGGGGACAGGACTATGGCTACACCTTC,CASSHWGQDYGYTF
many,TRBD2,TRBJ2-1,TRBV6-5,TGTGCCAGCAGTAAGAGCGGGGGCCCTCCCTACAATGAGCAGTTCTTC,CASSKSGGPPYNEQFF
few,TRBD1,TRBJ2-1,TRBV6-2/TRBV6-3,TGTGCCAGCAACCCGACAGGGGGCGCCTACAATGAGCAGTTCTTC,CASNPTGGAYNEQFF
many,.,TRBJ1-6,TRBV7-8,TGTGCCAGCAGCGCCTGGGACGGCGGAAATTCACCCCTCCACTTT,CASSAWDGGNSPLHF
medium-sized,.,TRBJ2-2,TRBV4-2,TGTGCCAGCAGCCCCCGAACGGCGAACACCGGGGAGCTGTTTTTT,CASSPRTANTGELFF
.,TRBD1,TRBJ1-1,TRBV4-2,TGTGCCAGCAGCCAAGTCCCTACAGGGGGCCTCGCTGAAGCTTTCTTT,CASSQVPTGGLAEAFF
.,.,TRBJ1-3,TRBV5-5,TGTGCCAGCAGCTTGGTGGGTACAGTGTCTGGAAACACCATATATTTT,CASSLVGTVSGNTIYF
many,.,TRBJ1-2,TRBV7-2,TGTGCCAGCAGCTCGGTGGGGACTAACTATGGCTACACCTTC,CASSSVGTNYGYTF
many,.,TRBJ2-3,TRBV20-1,TGCAGTGTTAAGAATCTAGCCTTCAGCACAGATACGCAGTATTTT,CSVKNLAFSTDTQYF
.,.,TRBJ1-4,TRBV4-2,TGTGCCAGCAGCCAAGATCGGGAAACTGGAGTGAGAGAAAAACTGTTTTTT,CASSQDRETGVREKLFF
.,TRBD1,TRBJ1-5,TRBV12-3/TRBV12-4,TGTGCCAGCAGCCTGACAGGGTCTCAGCCCCAGCATTTT,CASSLTGSQPQHF
many,.,TRBJ1-4,TRBV7-2,TGTGCCAGCAGCTTAGAAGCATCGGCAGCGAAGGAAAAACTGTTTTTT,CASSLEASAAKEKLFF
many,.,TRBJ2-5,TRBV5-6,TGTGCCAGCAGCTCGACTATCCAAGAGACCCAGTACTTC,CASSSTIQETQYF
many,.,TRBJ2-3,TRBV7-2,TGTGCCAGCAGCGCCCTTCGCGCCGGAGGCACAGATACGCAGTATTTT,CASSALRAGGTDTQYF